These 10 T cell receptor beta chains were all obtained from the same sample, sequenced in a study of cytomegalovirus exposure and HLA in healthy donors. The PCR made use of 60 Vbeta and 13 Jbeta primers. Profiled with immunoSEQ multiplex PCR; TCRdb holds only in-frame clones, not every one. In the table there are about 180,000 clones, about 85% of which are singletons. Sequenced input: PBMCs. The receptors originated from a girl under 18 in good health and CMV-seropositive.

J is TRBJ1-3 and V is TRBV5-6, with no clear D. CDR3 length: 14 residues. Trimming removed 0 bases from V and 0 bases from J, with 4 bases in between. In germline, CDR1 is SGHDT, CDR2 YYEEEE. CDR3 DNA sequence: TGTGCCAGCAGCTTGGACAGCTCTGGAAACACCATATATTTT. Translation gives CASSLDSSGNTIYF.

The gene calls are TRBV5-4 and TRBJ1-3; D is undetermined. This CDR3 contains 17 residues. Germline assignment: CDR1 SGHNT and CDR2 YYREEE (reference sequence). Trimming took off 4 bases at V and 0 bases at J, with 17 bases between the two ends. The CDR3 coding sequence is TGTGCCAGCAGCCTGGGTGGGAGGGTGAGCTCTGGAAACACCATATATTTT. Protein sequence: CASSLGGRVSSGNTIYF.

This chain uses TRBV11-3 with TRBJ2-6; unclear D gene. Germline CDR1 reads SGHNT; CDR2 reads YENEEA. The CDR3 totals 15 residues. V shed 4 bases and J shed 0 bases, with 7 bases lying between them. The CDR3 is CASSSGISGANVLTF. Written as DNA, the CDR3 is TGTGCCAGCAGCTCAGGAATCTCTGGGGCCAACGTCCTGACTTTC.

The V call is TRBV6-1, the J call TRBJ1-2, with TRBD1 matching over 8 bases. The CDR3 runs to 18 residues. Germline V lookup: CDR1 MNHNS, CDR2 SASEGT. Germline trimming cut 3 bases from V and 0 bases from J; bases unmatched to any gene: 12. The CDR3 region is CASSEKWTGFLANYGYTF. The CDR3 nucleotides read TGTGCCAGCAGTGAGAAATGGACAGGGTTCTTAGCTAACTATGGCTACACCTTC.

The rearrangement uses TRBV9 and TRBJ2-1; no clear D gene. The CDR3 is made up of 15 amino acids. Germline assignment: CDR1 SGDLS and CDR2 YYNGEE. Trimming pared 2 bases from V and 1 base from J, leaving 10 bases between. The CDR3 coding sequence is TGTGCCAGCAGCGTTAGTCAGGTATCCTACAATGAGCAGTTCTTC. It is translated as CASSVSQVSYNEQFF.

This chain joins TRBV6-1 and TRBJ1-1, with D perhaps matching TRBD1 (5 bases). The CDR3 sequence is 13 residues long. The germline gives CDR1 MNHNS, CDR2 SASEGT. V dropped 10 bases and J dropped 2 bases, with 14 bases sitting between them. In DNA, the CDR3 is TGTGCCACACACCGGACAATAAACACTGAAGCTTTCTTT. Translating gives CATHRTINTEAFF.

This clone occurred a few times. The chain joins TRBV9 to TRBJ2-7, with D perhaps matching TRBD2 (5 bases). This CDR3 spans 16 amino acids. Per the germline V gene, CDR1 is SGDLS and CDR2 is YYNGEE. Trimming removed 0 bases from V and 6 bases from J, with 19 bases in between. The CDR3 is CASSVASFAAGSEQYF. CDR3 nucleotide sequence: TGTGCCAGCAGCGTAGCCAGTTTCGCCGCGGGCTCCGAGCAGTACTTC.

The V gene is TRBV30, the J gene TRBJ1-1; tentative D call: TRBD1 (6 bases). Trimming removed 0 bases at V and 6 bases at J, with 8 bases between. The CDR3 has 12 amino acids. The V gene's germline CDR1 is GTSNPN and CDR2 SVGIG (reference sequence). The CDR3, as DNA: TGTGCCTGGAGTGTGCAGGGGCCTGAAGCTTTCTTT. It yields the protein CAWSVQGPEAFF.

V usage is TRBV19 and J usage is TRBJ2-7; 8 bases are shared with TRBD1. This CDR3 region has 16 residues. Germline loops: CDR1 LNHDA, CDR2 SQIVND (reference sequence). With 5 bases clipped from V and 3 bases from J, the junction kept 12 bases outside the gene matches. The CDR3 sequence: CASSYGQGILGYEQYF. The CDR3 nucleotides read TGTGCCAGTAGTTACGGACAGGGAATTTTAGGCTACGAGCAGTACTTC.

CDR3 region: CASRVLGQGAGNYGYTF. CDR3 bases: TGTGCCAGCAGAGTTTTGGGACAGGGGGCGGGTAACTATGGCTACACCTTC. V is TRBV5-4 and J is TRBJ1-2, with TRBD1 matching 12 bases. Trimming took 5 bases from V and 1 from J; bases not matched to a gene: 9. CDR1 SGHNT and CDR2 YYREEE come from the germline V gene (reference sequence). The CDR3 has 17 residues.